The rows below give T cell receptor beta chains drawn from one sample of a study of T cell responses to AZD1222 COVID-19 vaccine. Clones were read by immunoSEQ multiplex PCR, and TCRdb kept only the in-frame ones, dropping some. The table includes about 130,000 clones, 70% to 90% detected once. The sequences come from peripheral blood, collected on day 0 of AZD1222 vaccination. The receptor source for this set is an adult in good health. Each CDR3 is given with its conserved first and last residue. Fields, in order: V gene, D gene, J gene, CDR3 protein, CDR3 DNA. D genes are given only for firm matches.

V: TRBV9; D: TRBD1; J: TRBJ2-2; CDR3: CASSAGPHYRQGKTGELFF; DNA: TGTGCCAGCAGCGCAGGTCCACATTACCGACAGGGAAAAACCGGGGAGCTGTTTTTT
V: TRBV7-2; D: -; J: TRBJ2-5; CDR3: CASSFPGTTKYF; DNA: TGTGCCAGCAGCTTCCCCGGGACCACAAAGTACTTC
V: TRBV9; D: -; J: TRBJ1-6; CDR3: CASSVAGPYNSPLHF; DNA: TGTGCCAGCAGCGTAGCAGGGCCTTATAATTCACCCCTCCACTTT
V: TRBV30; D: -; J: TRBJ2-7; CDR3: CACHIGGYEQYF; DNA: TGTGCCTGCCATATCGGGGGTTACGAGCAGTACTTC
V: TRBV5-1; D: -; J: TRBJ1-5; CDR3: CASSTRPGLNQPQHF; DNA: TGCGCCAGCAGCACCCGACCGGGGCTTAATCAGCCCCAGCATTTT
V: TRBV6-2/TRBV6-3; D: TRBD2; J: TRBJ2-5; CDR3: CASSYGWRGGKGETQYF; DNA: TGTGCCAGCAGTTATGGTTGGCGGGGGGGGAAGGGAGAGACCCAGTACTTC
V: TRBV28; D: TRBD1; J: TRBJ1-4; CDR3: CASSSGQDEKLFF; DNA: TGTGCCAGCAGTTCGGGACAGGATGAAAAACTGTTTTTT
V: TRBV19; D: -; J: TRBJ1-1; CDR3: CASSILWQGRGTEAFF; DNA: TGTGCCAGTAGTATACTCTGGCAGGGGCGAGGCACTGAAGCTTTCTTT
V: TRBV28; D: -; J: TRBJ2-2; CDR3: CASQGGQLVGELFF; DNA: TGTGCCAGCCAAGGGGGGCAGTTGGTCGGGGAGCTGTTTTTT
V: TRBV7-9; D: TRBD1; J: TRBJ2-3; CDR3: CASSLGFRGQGFADTQYF; DNA: TGTGCCAGCAGCTTAGGGTTCAGGGGACAGGGTTTCGCAGATACGCAGTATTTT